This TCR beta chain was identified in a study of spatial heterogeneity in lung cancer (dated by TCRdb to between 2017 and 2020). Turning to the overall study: More beta-chain than alpha-chain transcripts were consistently detected, likely reflecting higher beta-chain transcript abundance. In tumor regions, TCR transcript counts showed a strong correlation with a T cell transcriptional module score from matched bulk RNA-seq. In the raw uncorrected reads, each unique combination of TCR and UMI appeared more than ten times on average. The study quantitatively compared TCR alpha and beta repertoires across multiple tumor regions, matched nontumor lung and blood in non-small cell lung cancer. Nonsynonymous mutation counts, determined by whole-exome sequencing of tumor tissue, were related to features of the TCR repertoire. At surgery, about 210 tumor regions, 61 to 65 matched nontumor lung samples and more than 50 PBMC samples were TCR-sequenced for both alpha and beta chains. Study-wide conclusions, independent of this receptor: The count of ubiquitous expanded TCRs correlated with the count of ubiquitous nonsynonymous mutations, and the count of regional expanded TCRs correlated with the count of regional nonsynonymous mutations. Confirming at a functional level the hypothesis that regional TCRs recognize regional mutations was considered to require additional single-cell paired TCR alpha and beta sequencing. A correlation was observed between the number of expanded intratumoral alpha and beta TCRs and the tumor nonsynonymous mutation count. Estimated TCR-seq coverage of tumor T cells was only roughly 7% for alpha chains and roughly 13% for beta chains.

In the paper's terms, the time point label means: sample taken at primary tumor resection. Donors were approximately 72 patients with early-stage, untreated non-small cell lung cancer from the lung TRACERx cohort. Whole RNA extracted from tumor and nontumor lung tissue, or from cryopreserved PBMC samples, was used for TCR sequencing without cell sorting. Patients were selected for TCR sequencing only if sufficient RNA was available from at least two tumor regions. Before selection, tumor and adjacent nontumor lung specimens were reviewed by a lung pathologist. This clonotype was seen ten or more times. Its antigen is still unknown. No base quality values were provided; no much bigger clone lies one nucleotide off. Library construction relied on 5' RACE. TCRdb lists the instrument as NextSeq 500. To allow correction of PCR and sequencing errors, the TCR library protocol tagged every TCR cDNA molecule with a unique molecular identifier. The authors' pipeline ran thus. TCR identification, UMI-based error correction and CDR3 extraction were performed with Decombinator tools. TCRs above a frequency of 2 per 1,000, corresponding to the top 1% of the tumor frequency distribution, were defined as expanded. Expanded tumor TCRs statistically deemed absent (corrected P<0.05) from at least one tumor region were classed as regional, and all other expanded tumor TCRs were classed as ubiquitous. Rényi diversity was computed with the R vegan package after subsampling each repertoire 100 times to 5,000 TCRs. To build CDR3 similarity networks, amino acid triplet string-kernel similarity was used, and CDR3s were connected when their pairwise similarity was above 0.82. In TCRdb, the public reads were trimmed at Q25 with fastp and aligned with MiXCR, with productive beta chains retained. Every distinct CDR3 protein forms one entry, paired with its most common genes and DNA. TCRdb's processing, not the study's, gives the V and J calls here. Counted in this sample were 9,500 to 13,000 distinct CDR3 sequences; roughly an eighth of them appeared once. More than 9% of the sample goes to the ten largest clones.

The origin of this receptor is a male donor with early-stage non-small cell lung cancer. The source was lung tumor tissue, collected at surgery.

The bases read TGCAGTGCTAGAGATCTCCGAGCGGGAGGGCTGGCAGATACGCAGTATTTT. Translated, it reads CSARDLRAGGLADTQYF. The sequence joins TRBV20-1 to TRBJ2-3, with TRBD2 matching 10 junction bases. Trimming takes 0 bases off V and 4 bases off J; junction bases not matched to a gene: 10. Counted from cysteine to phenylalanine, this CDR3 has 17 amino acids. Only CDR3 DNA is held: 51 bases, read in frame from base 1. The germline V gene (reference sequence) gives CDR1 as DFQATT and CDR2 as SNEGSKA.